Following are 15 T cell receptor beta chains from one sample sequenced in a study of cytomegalovirus exposure and HLA in healthy donors. Researchers ran the PCR with 60 Vbeta and 13 Jbeta primers. Libraries were prepared by immunoSEQ multiplex PCR; TCRdb keeps only in-frame clonotypes and omits some of them. The sample yields about 90,000 clones, more than 65% seen once. Sequencing was done on a sample of PBMCs. The receptors were gathered from a young man in good health and CMV-seronegative.

V gene TRBV2 combines with J gene TRBJ1-1; 9 positions match TRBD1. The trim removed 2 bases at V and 4 bases at J, leaving 8 bases unmatched. Germline V gene sequence: CDR1 SNHLY, CDR2 FYNNEI. This CDR3 contains 16 residues. Written as DNA, the CDR3 is TGTGCCAGCAGTGAAAACGGGGACAGGGATATCACTGAAGCTTTCTTT. Encoded protein: CASSENGDRDITEAFF.

The gene calls are TRBV14 and TRBJ1-6; D is ambiguous. V lost 4 bases and J 10 bases, leaving 8 bases between the germline ends. Germline-derived CDR1 and CDR2 are SGHDN and FVKESK. The CDR3 totals 12 residues. CDR3 coding DNA: TGTGCCAGCAGCCTACCGGGGTCACCCCTCCACTTT. Translating it yields CASSLPGSPLHF.

The chain uses TRBV2 and TRBJ2-7; 10 bases are shared with TRBD1. The CDR3 is 14 amino acids. Trimming cost V 1 base and J 6 bases; bases outside gene matches: 3. Per germline, CDR1 SNHLY and CDR2 FYNNEI. Written as DNA, the CDR3 is TGTGCCAGCAGTGAAGGGAGGGACAGGGGCGAGCAGTACTTC. This codes for CASSEGRDRGEQYF.

This clone was recorded once. The chain has TRBV29-1 and TRBJ1-2, with D perhaps TRBD1 (5 bases). The CDR3 spans 12 residues. V was pared by 4 bases and J by 6 bases, with 12 bases between. The germline CDR1 and CDR2 sequences are SQVTM and ANQGSEA. CDR3 residues: CSVASLRDGYTF. The CDR3 nucleotides read TGCAGCGTTGCCAGTCTCAGGGATGGCTACACCTTC.

This clone was detected only a few times. The rearrangement uses TRBV14 and TRBJ1-1; D perhaps matches TRBD1 (5 bases). CDR3 length: 18 residues. Trimming took off 0 bases at V and 3 bases at J, with 20 bases between the two ends. Germline V CDR1 and CDR2: SGHDN, FVKESK. CDR3 sequence (DNA): TGTGCCAGCAGCCAAGATCCCCGGTGGGGGGTAAAAGACACTGAAGCTTTCTTT. Its translation is CASSQDPRWGVKDTEAFF.

V gene TRBV15 combines with J gene TRBJ2-7; the match to TRBD2 covers 10 bases. The CDR3 length is 18 residues. J was trimmed by 2 bases and V by 0 bases; bases with no gene match: 10. The germline gives CDR1 LNHNV, CDR2 YYDKDF (reference sequence). The CDR3 DNA follows: TGTGCCACCAGCAGAGATCTGACTAGCGGGCTAACCACCTACGAGCAGTACTTC. Translated, it gives CATSRDLTSGLTTYEQYF.

About this clone: Relative to the germline gene, one junction end is altered; a read error may explain this. This specimen includes other DNA sequences encoding the same CDR3. The rearrangement uses TRBV14 and TRBJ2-7, with TRBD1 matching over 11 bases. The CDR3 has 15 residues. CDR1 is SGHDN and CDR2 is FVKESK in the germline V gene. Here the CDR3 reads CASSQGQGVFYEQYF. The CDR3 DNA reads TGCGCCAGCAGCCAGGGACAGGGGGTTTTTTACGAGCAGTACTTC.

V is TRBV2 and J is TRBJ1-2; TRBD1 matches at 7 bases. Trimming cost V 0 bases and J 6 bases; bases outside gene matches: 13. Germline V CDR1 and CDR2: SNHLY, FYNNEI. CDR3 length: 17 amino acids. CDR3 DNA: TGTGCCAGCAGTGAAGCTCATAGACAGGGTAAAGATGATGGCTACACCTTC. Its translation is CASSEAHRQGKDDGYTF.

The chain employs TRBV6-5 and TRBJ1-2; D gene ambiguous. The CDR3 runs to 15 residues. CDR1 MNHEY and CDR2 SVGAGI come from the germline V gene. V was trimmed by 0 bases and J by 4 bases, leaving 12 bases between them. CDR3 in DNA: TGTGCCAGCAGTTACTCGTCAGTCACCTCCTATGGCTACACCTTC. Amino acids: CASSYSSVTSYGYTF.

The J gene is TRBJ1-1, the V gene TRBV2; D might be TRBD1 (5 bases). Germline-derived CDR1 and CDR2 are SNHLY and FYNNEI. Trimming removed 7 bases at V and 1 base at J, with 10 bases between. The CDR3 is 13 amino acids. The CDR3 loop is CASKGLQNTEAFF. The CDR3 nucleotides are TGTGCCAGCAAGGGACTTCAGAACACTGAAGCTTTCTTT. Full variable domain (outside the CDR3, taken from reference TRBV2 and TRBJ1-1): EPEVTQTPSHQVTQMGQEVILRCVPISNHLYFYWYRQILGQKVEFLVSFYNNEISEKSEIFDDQFSVERPDGSNFTLKIRSTKLEDSAMYFCASKGLQNTEAFFGQGTRLTVV.

This chain connects TRBV2 to TRBJ2-2; possible D gene TRBD2, 6 bases. The V end lost 7 bases, the J end lost 5 bases, and 23 bases lay between the germline ends. Germline V gives CDR1 SNHLY, CDR2 FYNNEI. CDR3 length: 17 residues. The CDR3 region is CASTYAGTQFGTGELFF. CDR3 coding DNA: TGTGCCAGCACTTACGCGGGGACCCAATTCGGGACCGGGGAGCTGTTTTTT.

The chain links TRBV2 to TRBJ1-2; 7 positions agree with TRBD1. Unmatched junction bases numbered 12, after V lost 8 bases and J lost 6 bases. The CDR3 runs 14 residues. Germline V lookup: CDR1 SNHLY, CDR2 FYNNEI. For the CDR3, the DNA is TGTGCCAGCTTGCGGGACAGACTTAATAATGGCTACACCTTC. Its translation is CASLRDRLNNGYTF.

Points on this clone: Compared with germline, one end of the junction differs, possibly owing to a read error. The V gene is TRBV20-1, the J gene TRBJ1-2, with TRBD1 as a possible D gene (6 bases). CDR1 is DFQATT, CDR2 SNEGSKA, per germline (reference sequence). The CDR3 covers 11 residues. The CDR3 bases are TGCAGTGCTGCGGTGGACAGAGAACACCACTTC. Translation gives CSAAVDREHHF.

The CDR3, as DNA: TGCGCCAGCAGCCCATCGGGACAGGGGGTTACCGGGGAGCTGTTTTTT. Protein: CASSPSGQGVTGELFF. The chain links TRBV5-1 to TRBJ2-2; 11 bases agree with TRBD1. The germline V gene encodes CDR1 SGHRS and CDR2 YFSETQ. The CDR3 is 16 amino acids. The V and J ends lost 4 bases and 5 bases, in that order; junction bases with no gene match: 7.

This sequence joins TRBV7-2 and TRBJ1-1; D not resolved. The CDR3 covers 14 residues. Looked up from germline, CDR1 is SGHTA and CDR2 is FQGNSA. The germline V and J ends were trimmed by 5 bases and 2 bases, with 12 bases remaining between them. In DNA, the CDR3 is TGTGCCAGCAGCCGCCAGGTGCGTAACACTGAAGCTTTCTTT. Translating it yields CASSRQVRNTEAFF.